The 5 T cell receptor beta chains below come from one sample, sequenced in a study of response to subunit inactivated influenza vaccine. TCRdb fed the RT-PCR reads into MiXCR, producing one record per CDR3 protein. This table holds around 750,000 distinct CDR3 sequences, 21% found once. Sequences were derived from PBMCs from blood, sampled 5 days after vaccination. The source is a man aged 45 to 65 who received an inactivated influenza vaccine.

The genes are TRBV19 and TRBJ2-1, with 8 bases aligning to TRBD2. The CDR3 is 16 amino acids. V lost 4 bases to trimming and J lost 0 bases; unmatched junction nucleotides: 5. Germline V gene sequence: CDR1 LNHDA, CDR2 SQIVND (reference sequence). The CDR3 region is CASSTQAGVSYNEQFF. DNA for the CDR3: TGTGCCAGTAGTACCCAAGCGGGGGTCTCCTACAATGAGCAGTTCTTC.

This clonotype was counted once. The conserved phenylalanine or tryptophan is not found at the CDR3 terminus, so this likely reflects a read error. CDR3 coding DNA: TGTGCCAGCAGCTTAGCCCTGGAGGGGACCCAGTACTCC. As protein: CASSLALEGTQYS. The genes are TRBV11-2 and TRBJ2-5, with D perhaps matching TRBD2 (6 bases). The CDR3 has 13 amino acids. Germline V lookup: CDR1 SGHAT, CDR2 FQNNGV. Trimming took off 1 base at V and 7 bases at J, with 10 bases between the two ends.

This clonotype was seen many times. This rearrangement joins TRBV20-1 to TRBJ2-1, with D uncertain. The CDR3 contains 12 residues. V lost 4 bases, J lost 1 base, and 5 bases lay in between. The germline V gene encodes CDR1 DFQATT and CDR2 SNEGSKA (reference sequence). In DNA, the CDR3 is TGCAGTGCTACTCCTTCCTACAATGAGCAGTTCTTC. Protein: CSATPSYNEQFF.

CDR3: CASSQEDNHQYQETQYF. CDR3 bases: TGTGCCAGCAGCCAAGAAGATAACCACCAGTATCAAGAGACCCAGTACTTC. The rearrangement joins TRBV3-1 to TRBJ2-5; D not certain. Trimming took 0 bases from V and 2 from J, leaving 16 bases between them. In germline, CDR1 is LGHDT, CDR2 YNNKEL (reference sequence). This CDR3 spans 17 amino acids.

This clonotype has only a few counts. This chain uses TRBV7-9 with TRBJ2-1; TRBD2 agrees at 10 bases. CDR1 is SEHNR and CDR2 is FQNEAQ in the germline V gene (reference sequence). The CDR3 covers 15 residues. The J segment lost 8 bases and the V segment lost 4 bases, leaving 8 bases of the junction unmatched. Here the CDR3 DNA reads TGTGCCAGCAGCTCACTAGCGGGACTAAGGGATGAGCAGTTCTTC. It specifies CASSSLAGLRDEQFF.